Here is one TCR beta chain with its context. Its antigen is unidentified. V lost 5 bases to trimming and J lost 6 bases, with 16 bases between them. CDR1 and CDR2 (germline): MDHEN, SYDVKM. The length of the CDR3 is 14 residues. This sample is drawn from a study of regulatory T cells. The PCR used 52 TRBV and 13 TRBJ primers. The method was immunoSEQ multiplex PCR; TCRdb's version includes in-frame clones alone and lacks a portion of them. The data hold more than 5,000 clones, with around 87% observed a single time. Every patient with CD3G deficiency had evidence of autoimmunity. Patients aged 2 to 39 years had fewer naive and more memory CD4+ and CD8+ T cells. CD4+ T cells were divided by sorting: CD25-high CD127-low Tregs, CD25-low CD127-high conventional cells. Study observations and caveats: Skewed V and J usage and few unique V-J pairs marked patient repertoires, most in Tregs. Compared with autologous conventional CD4+ cells and control regulatory cells, CD3G-deficient regulatory T cells showed reduced diversity.

The chain employs TRBV28 and TRBJ1-2; maybe TRBD1 (5 bases). The TCR originated in a person aged 18 to 35 with CD3G deficiency. Sequencing used CD4+ Tregs sorted from blood. For the CDR3, the DNA is TGTGCCAGCAGTCCTGGGGGACGGATAGATGGCTACACCTTC. Residues: CASSPGGRIDGYTF.